These T cell receptor beta chains were read from a single sample in a study of OX40 agonist ivuxolimab in advanced cancers. Assay: immunoSEQ multiplex PCR; the TCRdb copy retains only in-frame clones and omits some. The sample gives 65,000 to 70,000 clones, roughly 73% of which show up once; about 1.6% is in the top ten. The starting material was CD4+ or CD8+ T cells sorted from blood, obtained in a trial of the OX40 agonist ivuxolimab. These receptors all stem from an adult with an advanced solid tumor such as melanoma, head and neck, liver or kidney cancer. CDR3s include the opening cysteine and the closing phenylalanine or tryptophan. A D gene is named only where the DNA matches it firmly. Where a row states a size, it is once, few, many or the class of an expanded clone; other rows omit it.

cdr3_aa: CASSLVSQGGHGYTF
cdr3_nt: TGTGCCAGCAGCTTGGTGTCGCAGGGAGGCCATGGCTACACCTTC
j_call: TRBJ1-2
d_call: -
v_call: TRBV5-6
clone_size: medium-sized

cdr3_aa: CASSISPDANQPQHF
cdr3_nt: TGTGCCAGTAGTATTTCCCCCGATGCAAATCAGCCCCAGCATTTT
j_call: TRBJ1-5
d_call: -
v_call: TRBV19
clone_size: -

cdr3_aa: CASSLVTSGSYNEQFF
cdr3_nt: TGTGCCAGCAGCTTAGTAACTAGCGGATCCTACAATGAGCAGTTCTTC
j_call: TRBJ2-1
d_call: TRBD2
v_call: TRBV11-2
clone_size: -

cdr3_aa: CASSLDGQDYSTGELFF
cdr3_nt: TGCGCCAGCAGCTTGGACGGACAGGACTATTCTACCGGGGAGCTGTTTTTT
j_call: TRBJ2-2
d_call: -
v_call: TRBV5-1
clone_size: -

cdr3_aa: CASALAGGGSYEQYF
cdr3_nt: TGTGCCAGTGCACTAGCGGGAGGAGGGTCCTACGAGCAGTACTTC
j_call: TRBJ2-7
d_call: TRBD2
v_call: TRBV6-1
clone_size: -

cdr3_aa: CASSIRLAGAYEQYF
cdr3_nt: TGTGCCAGTAGTATACGACTAGCGGGGGCCTACGAGCAGTACTTC
j_call: TRBJ2-7
d_call: TRBD2
v_call: TRBV19
clone_size: -

cdr3_aa: CASSVFVGSSYNEQFF
cdr3_nt: TGTGCCAGCAGCGTGTTTGTGGGAAGCTCCTACAATGAGCAGTTCTTC
j_call: TRBJ2-1
d_call: -
v_call: TRBV9
clone_size: -

cdr3_aa: CASSYGTVLNQPQHF
cdr3_nt: TGTGCCAGCAGTTACGGGACAGTCCTAAATCAGCCCCAGCATTTT
j_call: TRBJ1-5
d_call: TRBD1
v_call: TRBV6-6
clone_size: -

cdr3_aa: CASSSMDGRNEQFF
cdr3_nt: TGTGCCAGCAGCTCGATGGACGGGAGGAATGAGCAGTTCTTC
j_call: TRBJ2-1
d_call: TRBD2
v_call: TRBV7-3
clone_size: -

cdr3_aa: CASSLFQGSGELFF
cdr3_nt: TGTGCCAGCAGCTTATTCCAGGGATCCGGGGAGCTGTTTTTT
j_call: TRBJ2-2
d_call: -
v_call: TRBV7-6
clone_size: -

cdr3_aa: CASSIVAGGDQPQHF
cdr3_nt: TGTGCCAGTAGTATAGTAGCAGGGGGCGATCAGCCCCAGCATTTT
j_call: TRBJ1-5
d_call: TRBD1
v_call: TRBV19
clone_size: many

cdr3_aa: CASSGPGQGAYEQYF
cdr3_nt: TGTGCCAGCAGCGGCCCGGGACAGGGGGCCTACGAGCAGTACTTC
j_call: TRBJ2-7
d_call: TRBD1
v_call: TRBV5-6
clone_size: -

cdr3_aa: CASSRTGDGTDTQYF
cdr3_nt: TGTGCCAGCAGCCGGACAGGGGATGGCACAGATACGCAGTATTTT
j_call: TRBJ2-3
d_call: TRBD1
v_call: TRBV7-9
clone_size: -

cdr3_aa: CASSPVELKTFYGYTF
cdr3_nt: TGTGCCAGCTCACCGGTGGAGCTGAAAACTTTCTATGGCTACACCTTC
j_call: TRBJ1-2
d_call: -
v_call: TRBV18
clone_size: -

cdr3_aa: CASSFTGDTEAFF
cdr3_nt: TGCGCCAGCAGCTTTACAGGGGACACTGAAGCTTTCTTT
j_call: TRBJ1-1
d_call: TRBD1
v_call: TRBV5-1
clone_size: -

cdr3_aa: CASSVEATPYNEQFF
cdr3_nt: TGTGCCAGCAGCGTAGAAGCGACCCCTTACAATGAGCAGTTCTTC
j_call: TRBJ2-1
d_call: -
v_call: TRBV9
clone_size: -

cdr3_aa: CASSPLRGEAFF
cdr3_nt: TGTGCCAGCTCACCACTCAGGGGTGAAGCTTTCTTT
j_call: TRBJ1-1
d_call: -
v_call: TRBV18
clone_size: -

cdr3_aa: CASSSAGGLLGYTF
cdr3_nt: TGTGCCAGCAGCAGTGCAGGGGGCCTCTTAGGCTACACCTTC
j_call: TRBJ1-2
d_call: TRBD1
v_call: TRBV5-6
clone_size: -

cdr3_aa: CASSLHGYNSPLHF
cdr3_nt: TGTGCCAGCAGCTTACACGGCTATAATTCACCCCTCCACTTT
j_call: TRBJ1-6
d_call: -
v_call: TRBV7-3
clone_size: -

cdr3_aa: CASQGHSYEQYF
cdr3_nt: TGTGCCAGTCAAGGACACTCCTACGAGCAGTACTTC
j_call: TRBJ2-7
d_call: -
v_call: TRBV6-5
clone_size: -

cdr3_aa: CASSLEGGPKNIQYF
cdr3_nt: TGCGCCAGCAGCTTGGAGGGGGGCCCCAAAAACATTCAGTACTTC
j_call: TRBJ2-4
d_call: -
v_call: TRBV5-1
clone_size: -

cdr3_aa: CASRTSGSRRYEQYF
cdr3_nt: TGTGCCAGCAGGACTAGCGGGAGCCGAAGGTACGAGCAGTACTTC
j_call: TRBJ2-7
d_call: TRBD2
v_call: TRBV28
clone_size: few

cdr3_aa: CASSYRGQQYF
cdr3_nt: TGTGCCAGCAGTTACCGGGGACAGCAGTACTTC
j_call: TRBJ2-7
d_call: -
v_call: TRBV12-1
clone_size: -

cdr3_aa: CARSRPVSSYEQYF
cdr3_nt: TGTGCCAGAAGCCGGCCGGTGTCCTCCTACGAGCAGTACTTC
j_call: TRBJ2-7
d_call: -
v_call: TRBV5-3
clone_size: -

cdr3_aa: CASSLNGYEQYF
cdr3_nt: TGTGCCAGCAGCTTAAACGGCTACGAGCAGTACTTC
j_call: TRBJ2-7
d_call: -
v_call: TRBV7-8
clone_size: -

cdr3_aa: CASGQTTGRNEKLFF
cdr3_nt: TGTGCCAGCGGGCAAACGACAGGACGAAATGAAAAACTGTTTTTT
j_call: TRBJ1-4
d_call: -
v_call: TRBV6-5
clone_size: once

cdr3_aa: CASSGVSSGGYTF
cdr3_nt: TGTGCCAGCTCCGGGGTTTCCTCGGGGGGCTACACCTTC
j_call: TRBJ1-2
d_call: -
v_call: TRBV6-5
clone_size: -

cdr3_aa: CASSLAPRVASYEQYF
cdr3_nt: TGCGCCAGCAGCTTGGCTCCCAGGGTCGCAAGCTACGAGCAGTACTTC
j_call: TRBJ2-7
d_call: -
v_call: TRBV5-1
clone_size: few

cdr3_aa: CASSLAGDNEQFF
cdr3_nt: TGTGCCAGCAGCTTGGCAGGAGACAATGAGCAGTTCTTC
j_call: TRBJ2-1
d_call: -
v_call: TRBV7-2
clone_size: -

cdr3_aa: CAWSMRDRGGYTF
cdr3_nt: TGTGCCTGGAGCATGCGGGACAGGGGTGGCTACACCTTC
j_call: TRBJ1-2
d_call: TRBD1
v_call: TRBV30
clone_size: -

cdr3_aa: CASTTGTLNYGYTF
cdr3_nt: TGTGCCAGCACCACAGGAACATTAAACTATGGCTACACCTTC
j_call: TRBJ1-2
d_call: -
v_call: TRBV2
clone_size: -

cdr3_aa: CASSNGQVETQYF
cdr3_nt: TGTGCCAGCAGCAACGGACAGGTAGAGACCCAGTACTTC
j_call: TRBJ2-5
d_call: TRBD1
v_call: TRBV6-5
clone_size: -

cdr3_aa: CASSQIQGADYEQYF
cdr3_nt: TGTGCCAGCTCACAAATACAGGGGGCGGACTACGAGCAGTACTTC
j_call: TRBJ2-7
d_call: TRBD1
v_call: TRBV18
clone_size: -

cdr3_aa: CASSAGRTIGQPQHF
cdr3_nt: TGTGCCAGCAGCGCCGGCCGGACGATCGGTCAGCCCCAGCATTTT
j_call: TRBJ1-5
d_call: -
v_call: TRBV5-8
clone_size: -

cdr3_aa: CATSRDYGLQREKLFF
cdr3_nt: TGTGCCACCAGCAGAGATTACGGGCTTCAGCGGGAAAAACTGTTTTTT
j_call: TRBJ1-4
d_call: -
v_call: TRBV15
clone_size: -

cdr3_aa: CAWNRDSGANVLTF
cdr3_nt: TGTGCCTGGAACAGGGACTCTGGGGCCAACGTCCTGACTTTC
j_call: TRBJ2-6
d_call: -
v_call: TRBV30
clone_size: once

cdr3_aa: CATREDGEHGYTF
cdr3_nt: TGTGCCACCAGGGAGGACGGAGAACATGGCTACACCTTC
j_call: TRBJ1-2
d_call: -
v_call: TRBV18
clone_size: few

cdr3_aa: CASSVDTQYF
cdr3_nt: TGTGCCAGCTCAGTTGATACGCAGTATTTT
j_call: TRBJ2-3
d_call: -
v_call: TRBV18
clone_size: -

cdr3_aa: CASSLTIGQGAGELFF
cdr3_nt: TGTGCCAGCTCACTAACCATCGGACAGGGGGCCGGGGAGCTGTTTTTT
j_call: TRBJ2-2
d_call: TRBD1
v_call: TRBV18
clone_size: -

cdr3_aa: CATSKTFLQGGLSNQPQHF
cdr3_nt: TGTGCCACCAGCAAAACTTTTTTACAGGGAGGGCTTAGCAATCAGCCCCAGCATTTT
j_call: TRBJ1-5
d_call: -
v_call: TRBV15
clone_size: -

cdr3_aa: CASSLFDSEAFF
cdr3_nt: TGCGCCAGCAGCTTGTTCGACAGTGAAGCTTTCTTT
j_call: TRBJ1-1
d_call: -
v_call: TRBV5-1
clone_size: few

cdr3_aa: CATSRSYGELFF
cdr3_nt: TGTGCCACCAGCAGATCCTACGGGGAGCTGTTTTTT
j_call: TRBJ2-2
d_call: -
v_call: TRBV15
clone_size: -

cdr3_aa: CAISGWDGTGNTIYF
cdr3_nt: TGTGCCATCAGTGGGTGGGACGGAACTGGAAACACCATATATTTT
j_call: TRBJ1-3
d_call: -
v_call: TRBV10-3
clone_size: -

cdr3_aa: CASSLRQTIYGYTF
cdr3_nt: TGTGCCAGCAGTTTAAGGCAGACGATCTATGGCTACACCTTC
j_call: TRBJ1-2
d_call: -
v_call: TRBV28
clone_size: once

cdr3_aa: CASHREGPNEKLFF
cdr3_nt: TGTGCCAGCCACCGGGAGGGACCTAATGAAAAACTGTTTTTT
j_call: TRBJ1-4
d_call: -
v_call: TRBV18
clone_size: -

cdr3_aa: CASSLAIQGADEQFF
cdr3_nt: TGTGCCAGCAGCTTGGCCATTCAGGGGGCGGATGAGCAGTTCTTC
j_call: TRBJ2-1
d_call: TRBD1
v_call: TRBV5-6
clone_size: -

cdr3_aa: CSVRLRGVYPDTQYF
cdr3_nt: TGCAGCGTTCGCCTACGGGGGGTGTATCCAGATACGCAATATTTT
j_call: TRBJ2-3
d_call: TRBD2
v_call: TRBV29-1
clone_size: -

cdr3_aa: CASSGDGNTEAFF
cdr3_nt: TGTGCCAGCAGTGGGGACGGGAACACTGAAGCTTTCTTT
j_call: TRBJ1-1
d_call: -
v_call: TRBV6-1
clone_size: -

cdr3_aa: CATSREVGSNQPQHF
cdr3_nt: TGTGCCACCAGCAGAGAAGTTGGCAGCAATCAGCCCCAGCATTTT
j_call: TRBJ1-5
d_call: -
v_call: TRBV15
clone_size: -

cdr3_aa: CASSKPAPSGAFF
cdr3_nt: TGTGCCAGCAGTAAGCCGGCGCCCTCGGGAGCTTTCTTT
j_call: TRBJ1-1
d_call: -
v_call: TRBV6-5
clone_size: -